The 26 T cell receptor beta chains reported below all come from one sample, sequenced in a study of spatial heterogeneity in lung cancer. These receptors lack a known antigen. Study observations and caveats: It was found that expanded intratumoral alpha and beta TCR counts tracked tumor mutation counts.

TCRdb recomputed calls from the 5' RACE reads with MiXCR, one row per CDR3 protein. The sample has some 21,000 distinct CDR3 sequences, under 7.5% seen once. Time point described: sample taken at primary tumor resection. Material: lung tumor tissue, obtained at surgery. These receptors were taken from a male donor with early-stage non-small cell lung cancer.

This clonotype was seen at least ten times. The rearrangement uses TRBV28 and TRBJ2-7, with 7 bases lining up with TRBD1. This CDR3 comprises 13 residues. The germline CDR1 and CDR2 sequences are MDHEN and SYDVKM. The V and J ends lost 5 bases and 6 bases, in that order; junction bases with no gene match: 7. The CDR3 nucleotides are TGTGCCAGCAGTCCCCACAGGGGCGGCGAGCAGTACTTC. Its protein is CASSPHRGGEQYF.

This clonotype was seen many times. The chain couples TRBV5-1 to TRBJ2-1, with 7 bases identical to TRBD2. The trim removed 0 bases at V and 2 bases at J, leaving 2 bases unmatched. This CDR3 has 15 residues. CDR1 and CDR2 (germline): SGHRS, YFSETQ. The CDR3 is CASSLGEGPYNEQFF. Here the CDR3 DNA reads TGCGCCAGCAGCTTGGGGGAGGGTCCCTACAATGAGCAGTTCTTC. Looking up the rest from reference TRBV5-1 and TRBJ2-1 gives the full variable domain: KAGVTQTPRYLIKTRGQQVTLSCSPISGHRSVSWYQQTPGQGLQFLFEYFSETQRNKGNFPGRFSGRQFSNSRSEMNVSTLELGDSALYLCASSLGEGPYNEQFFGPGTRLTVL.

In this sample, this clonotype turned up a few times. The chain has TRBV5-1 and TRBJ2-4, with TRBD1 identical over 7 bases. The CDR3 loop spans 16 amino acids. The junction had 3 bases not matched to a gene; V was cut back by 0 bases and J by 0 bases. CDR1 SGHRS and CDR2 YFSETQ come from the germline V gene. CDR3 nucleotides: TGCGCCAGCAGCTTGGGGGACAGTCTAGCCAAAAACATTCAGTACTTC. This translates into CASSLGDSLAKNIQYF.

This chain uses TRBV6-6 with TRBJ2-5; TRBD1 might be the D (5 bases). The CDR3 consists of 14 residues. Germline V CDR1 and CDR2: MNHNY, SVGAGI (reference sequence). V lost 2 bases and J 0 bases, leaving 7 bases between the germline ends. CDR3: CASSYRGYQETQYF. CDR3 nucleotide sequence: TGTGCCAGCAGTTACAGGGGTTACCAAGAGACCCAGTACTTC.

By frequency in the sample, this clonotype is medium-sized. The CDR3 sequence: CSAVGRTASGANVLTF. CDR3 nucleotide sequence: TGCAGTGCCGTCGGACGGACCGCCTCTGGGGCCAACGTCCTGACTTTC. The chain couples TRBV20-1 to TRBJ2-6; no definite D call. The CDR3 has 16 amino acids. CDR1 DFQATT and CDR2 SNEGSKA come from the germline V gene (reference sequence). Trimming pared 6 bases from V and 0 bases from J, leaving 15 bases between.

In its sample, this clonotype was seen many times. The V call is TRBV5-1, the J call TRBJ2-2; 9 bases map to TRBD2. Trimming cost V 4 bases and J 1 base; bases outside gene matches: 17. The CDR3 extends over 20 amino acids. The germline gives CDR1 SGHRS, CDR2 YFSETQ. CDR3 coding DNA: TGCGCCAGCAGCGCAAGAAGCCTGGGTTCTAGCGGGAAGAACACCGGGGAGCTGTTTTTT. This codes for CASSARSLGSSGKNTGELFF.

By share, this clonotype counts as medium-sized. The chain employs TRBV21-1 and TRBJ2-3. TRBV21-1 is an annotated pseudogene. The CDR3 extends over 15 amino acids. For the CDR3, the DNA is TGTGCCAGCAGCGCTAAATCACAGCACACAGATACGCAGTATTTT. Translating gives CASSAKSQHTDTQYF.

This clonotype is labeled medium-sized. The V gene is TRBV5-1, the J gene TRBJ2-1; 7 bases line up with TRBD2. Germline assignment: CDR1 SGHRS and CDR2 YFSETQ. V was pared by 4 bases and J by 7 bases, with 11 bases of the junction left unmatched. The CDR3 covers 15 residues. CDR3 amino acids: CASSLAGDSANEQFF. The CDR3 region has the DNA TGCGCCAGCAGCCTCGCGGGGGATAGCGCTAATGAGCAGTTCTTC.

At least ten counts were recorded for this clonotype. The rearrangement joins TRBV6-2 or TRBV6-3 to TRBJ2-2; the D is unclear. Trimming took 2 bases from V and 5 from J, leaving 9 bases between them. The CDR3 consists of 14 residues. From germline, CDR1 is MNHEY and CDR2 SVGEGT. The CDR3, as DNA: TGTGCCAGCAGTTACCAACGTGGGACCGGGGAGCTGTTTTTT. It specifies CASSYQRGTGELFF.

This clonotype has at least ten counts. CDR3 amino acids: CASSSGDTPNEQFF. The CDR3 region has the DNA TGCGCCAGCAGCTCGGGGGACACTCCCAATGAGCAGTTCTTC. V and J are TRBV5-1 and TRBJ2-1, with D perhaps given as TRBD1 or TRBD2 (6 bases each). The germline V and J ends were trimmed by 3 bases and 6 bases, with 13 bases remaining between them. Looked up from germline, CDR1 is SGHRS and CDR2 is YFSETQ. The CDR3 is 14 amino acids.

This clonotype was counted ten times or more. CDR3 region: CASSAPLVSHEQFF. The CDR3 DNA sequence: TGTGCCAGCAGCGCTCCCCTCGTGAGCCATGAGCAGTTCTTC. The genes are TRBV9 and TRBJ2-1; D unclear. This CDR3 has 14 residues. Per germline, CDR1 SGDLS and CDR2 YYNGEE. The germline V and J ends were trimmed by 3 bases and 8 bases, with 15 bases remaining between them.

There are a few counts of this clonotype. This chain uses TRBV3-1 with TRBJ1-1; 7 bases are shared with TRBD1. The ends lost 0 bases at V and 0 bases at J; junction bases unmatched: 4. Germline V lookup: CDR1 LGHDT, CDR2 YNNKEL (reference sequence). CDR3 length equals 16 residues. Written as DNA, the CDR3 is TGTGCCAGCAGCCAAGATCAGGGGGTTTTGAACACTGAAGCTTTCTTT. The encoded protein is CASSQDQGVLNTEAFF.

This clonotype was seen only a few times. The chain employs TRBV6-2 or TRBV6-3 and TRBJ2-7; D gene ambiguous. Trimming pared 4 bases from V and 0 bases from J, leaving 4 bases between. The CDR3 runs 12 residues. Germline CDR1 and CDR2: MNHEY and SVGEGT. The DNA of the CDR3 is TGTGCCAGCAGTTCGACCTCCTACGAGCAGTACTTC. Translation gives CASSSTSYEQYF.

In this sample, this clonotype turned up many times. This chain uses TRBV10-3 with TRBJ2-1; D not resolved. CDR1 ENHRY and CDR2 SYGVKD come from the germline V gene. With 3 bases removed from V and 0 bases from J, the gap between germline ends came to 15 bases. CDR3 length: 17 residues. DNA of the CDR3: TGTGCCATCAGTGACTACGGGCGGCCCAGCTCCTACAATGAGCAGTTCTTC. Translated: CAISDYGRPSSYNEQFF.

This clonotype was picked up many times. V and J are TRBV5-1 and TRBJ2-2, with no clear D. CDR1 and CDR2 from the germline V gene are SGHRS and YFSETQ. The CDR3 has 14 amino acids. V was clipped by 3 bases and J by 1 base, with 7 bases between them. This CDR3 is CASSSDKNTGELFF. Written as DNA, the CDR3 is TGCGCCAGCAGCTCAGACAAGAACACCGGGGAGCTGTTTTTT. Based on the CDR3 plus reference TRBV5-1 and TRBJ2-2, the full variable domain is KAGVTQTPRYLIKTRGQQVTLSCSPISGHRSVSWYQQTPGQGLQFLFEYFSETQRNKGNFPGRFSGRQFSNSRSEMNVSTLELGDSALYLCASSSDKNTGELFFGEGSRLTVL.

This clonotype was counted between two and nine times. The chain combines TRBV11-2 with TRBJ2-3; 10 nucleotides align to TRBD2. The CDR3 runs 15 residues. V was pared by 3 bases and J by 6 bases, with 6 bases of the junction left unmatched. Germline CDR1 is SGHAT and CDR2 is FQNNGV. CDR3 coding DNA: TGTGCCAGCAGCTTGGCTAGCGGGAGAAGGGATACGCAGTATTTT. The encoded protein is CASSLASGRRDTQYF. Variable domain in full (rest from reference TRBV11-2 and TRBJ2-3): EAGVAQSPRYKIIEKRQSVAFWCNPISGHATLYWYQQILGQGPKLLIQFQNNGVVDDSQLPKDRFSAERLKGVDSTLKIQPAKLEDSAVYLCASSLASGRRDTQYFGPGTRLTVL.

There are many counts of this clonotype. J is TRBJ2-3 and V is TRBV15; unclear D gene. CDR3 length equals 14 residues. The germline gives CDR1 LNHNV, CDR2 YYDKDF (reference sequence). Trimming took 1 base from V and 0 from J, leaving 5 bases between them. The CDR3 protein is CATSRGVSTDTQYF. The CDR3 DNA reads as TGTGCCACCAGCAGAGGTGTTAGCACAGATACGCAGTATTTT.

The gene calls are TRBV20-1 and TRBJ2-5; D perhaps matches TRBD2 (6 bases). Trimming cost V 1 base and J 5 bases, with 14 bases left between them. The CDR3 totals 14 residues. Looked up from germline, CDR1 is DFQATT and CDR2 is SNEGSKA (reference sequence). CDR3 coding DNA: TGCAGTGCTAGAGGCCCTACTAGCATGGAGACCCAGTACTTC. Its protein product is CSARGPTSMETQYF.

This clonotype was detected ten times or more. This rearrangement joins TRBV9 to TRBJ1-4; D remains unclear. V shed 3 bases and J shed 5 bases, with 14 bases lying between them. This CDR3 is built from 15 residues. Germline-derived CDR1 and CDR2 are SGDLS and YYNGEE. The CDR3 protein is CASSAGLTVNEKLFF. CDR3 DNA: TGTGCCAGCAGCGCTGGTCTGACCGTAAATGAAAAACTGTTTTTT.

This clonotype was recorded at least ten times. The chain has TRBV7-2 and TRBJ2-3; D perhaps matches TRBD2 (8 bases). The germline gives CDR1 SGHTA, CDR2 FQGNSA. Trimming shortened V by 5 bases and J by 3 bases, and 18 bases separated the two germline ends. CDR3 length equals 16 residues. Here the CDR3 reads CASSPRGGGGTDTQYF. The CDR3 DNA reads as TGTGCCAGCAGCCCCAGAGGGGGCGGGGGGACAGATACGCAGTATTTT.

The sample holds a few counts of this clonotype. The rearrangement joins TRBV6-2 or TRBV6-3 to TRBJ2-5, with 8 bases identical to TRBD1. The CDR3 has 12 residues. J lost 4 bases, V lost 10 bases, and 5 bases had no gene match. In germline, CDR1 is MNHEY, CDR2 SVGEGT. The CDR3 protein is CATSGGAETQYF. CDR3 DNA: TGTGCCACGTCAGGGGGCGCAGAGACCCAGTACTTC.

The genes are TRBV6-1 and TRBJ2-3, with D uncertain. Germline CDR1 is MNHNS and CDR2 is SASEGT. This CDR3 spans 13 amino acids. With 6 bases removed from V and 5 bases from J, the gap between germline ends came to 12 bases. CDR3 DNA: TGTGCCAGCAGCTTGAGACTTGAAGATACGCAGTATTTT. Translated: CASSLRLEDTQYF.

This clonotype appeared many times. The rearrangement links TRBV27 to TRBJ2-7, with D unresolved. With 6 bases removed from V and 5 bases from J, the gap between germline ends came to 14 bases. The germline CDR1 and CDR2 sequences are MNHEY and SMNVEV (reference sequence). The CDR3 runs to 13 residues. CDR3 sequence (DNA): TGTGCCAGCAGCCAACTCACCGCGGACGAGCAGTACTTC. This codes for CASSQLTADEQYF.

This clonotype was detected ten times or more. The V call is TRBV3-1, the J call TRBJ2-7; D gene ambiguous. Germline-derived CDR1 and CDR2 are LGHDT and YNNKEL (reference sequence). The CDR3 spans 13 residues. V lost 0 bases and J lost 11, with 14 bases in between. The CDR3 loop reads CASSQELGAGKYF. CDR3 nucleotide sequence: TGTGCCAGCAGCCAAGAACTCGGTGCTGGGAAGTACTTC.

This clonotype was counted at least ten times. V usage is TRBV19 and J usage is TRBJ2-1; no clear D gene. The CDR3 length is 14 residues. Germline loops: CDR1 LNHDA, CDR2 SQIVND (reference sequence). Trimming took off 5 bases at V and 0 bases at J, with 8 bases between the two ends. CDR3 DNA sequence: TGTGCCAGTAGTGTGTGGAGCTCCTACAATGAGCAGTTCTTC. This translates into CASSVWSSYNEQFF.

This clonotype was recorded many times. The chain is built from TRBV5-1 and TRBJ2-7, with unresolved D. Germline-derived CDR1 and CDR2 are SGHRS and YFSETQ. The CDR3 is 12 amino acids. Deletions cut 2 bases from V and 3 bases from J, with 6 bases between. CDR3 DNA: TGCGCCAGCAGCTTCGACGGCTACGAGCAGTACTTC. It yields the protein CASSFDGYEQYF.